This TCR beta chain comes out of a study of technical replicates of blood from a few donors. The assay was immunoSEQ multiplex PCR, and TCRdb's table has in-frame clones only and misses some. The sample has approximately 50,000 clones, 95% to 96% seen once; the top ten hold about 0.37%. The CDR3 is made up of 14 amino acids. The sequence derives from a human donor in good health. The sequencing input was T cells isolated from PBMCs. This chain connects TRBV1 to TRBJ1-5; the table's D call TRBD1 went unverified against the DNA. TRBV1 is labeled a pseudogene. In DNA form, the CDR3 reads TGCACCAGCAGCCAAAAAGACAGGGGCCAGCCCCAGCATTTT. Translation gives CTSSQKDRGQPQHF.